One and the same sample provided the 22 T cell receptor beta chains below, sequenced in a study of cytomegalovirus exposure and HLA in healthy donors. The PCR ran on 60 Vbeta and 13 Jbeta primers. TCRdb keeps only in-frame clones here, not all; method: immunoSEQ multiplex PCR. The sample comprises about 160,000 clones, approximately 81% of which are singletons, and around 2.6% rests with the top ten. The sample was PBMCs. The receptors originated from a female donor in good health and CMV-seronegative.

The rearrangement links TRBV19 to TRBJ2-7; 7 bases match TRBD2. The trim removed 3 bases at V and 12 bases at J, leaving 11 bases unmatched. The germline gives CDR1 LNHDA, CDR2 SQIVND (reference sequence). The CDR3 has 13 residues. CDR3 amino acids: CASSIRDYSQLYF. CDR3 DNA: TGTGCCAGTAGTATCAGGGACTACTCCCAGCTGTACTTC.

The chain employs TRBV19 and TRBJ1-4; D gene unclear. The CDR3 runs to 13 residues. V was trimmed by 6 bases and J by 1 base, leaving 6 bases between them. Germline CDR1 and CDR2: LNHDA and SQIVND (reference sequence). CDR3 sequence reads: CASRIGTNEKLFF. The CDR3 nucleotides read TGTGCCAGTAGGATCGGAACTAATGAAAAACTGTTTTTT.

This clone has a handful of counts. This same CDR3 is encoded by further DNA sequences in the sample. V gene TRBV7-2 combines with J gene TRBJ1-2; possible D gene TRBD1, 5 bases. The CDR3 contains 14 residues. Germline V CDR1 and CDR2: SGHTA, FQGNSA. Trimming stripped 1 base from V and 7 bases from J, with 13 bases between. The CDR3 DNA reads TGTGCCAGCAGCTTAGTAAGGCAGGGAGGTGGCTACACCTTC. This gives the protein CASSLVRQGGGYTF.

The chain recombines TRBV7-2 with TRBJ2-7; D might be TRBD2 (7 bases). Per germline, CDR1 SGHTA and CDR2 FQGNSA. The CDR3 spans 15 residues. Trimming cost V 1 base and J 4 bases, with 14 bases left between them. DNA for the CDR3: TGTGCCAGCAGCTTAGGCGGGGGCTCCACTTACGAGCAGTACTTC. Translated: CASSLGGGSTYEQYF. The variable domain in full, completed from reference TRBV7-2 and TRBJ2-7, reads GAGVSQSPSNKVTEKGKDVELRCDPISGHTALYWYRQSLGQGLEFLIYFQGNSAPDKSGLPSDRFSAERTGGSVSTLTIQRTQQEDSAVYLCASSLGGGSTYEQYFGPGTRLTVT.

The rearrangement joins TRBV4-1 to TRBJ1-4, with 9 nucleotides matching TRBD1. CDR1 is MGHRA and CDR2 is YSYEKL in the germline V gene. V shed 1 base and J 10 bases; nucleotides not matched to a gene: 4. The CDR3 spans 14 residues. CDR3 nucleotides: TGCGCCAGCAGCCAAGGGGACAGGGCTCGAAAACTGTTTTTT. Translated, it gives CASSQGDRARKLFF.

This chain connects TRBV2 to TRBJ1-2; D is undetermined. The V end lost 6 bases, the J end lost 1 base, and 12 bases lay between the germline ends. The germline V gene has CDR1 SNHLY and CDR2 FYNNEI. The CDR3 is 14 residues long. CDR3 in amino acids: CASSPRSGNYGYTF. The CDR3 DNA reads TGTGCCAGCAGCCCCAGATCGGGTAACTATGGCTACACCTTC.

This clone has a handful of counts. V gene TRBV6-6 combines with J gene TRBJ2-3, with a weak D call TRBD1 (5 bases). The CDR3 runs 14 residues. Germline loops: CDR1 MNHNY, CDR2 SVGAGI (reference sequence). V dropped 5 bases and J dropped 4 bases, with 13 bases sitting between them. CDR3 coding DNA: TGTGCCAGCAGTGTCAGGGCTGCGGCAGATACGCAGTATTTT. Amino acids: CASSVRAAADTQYF.

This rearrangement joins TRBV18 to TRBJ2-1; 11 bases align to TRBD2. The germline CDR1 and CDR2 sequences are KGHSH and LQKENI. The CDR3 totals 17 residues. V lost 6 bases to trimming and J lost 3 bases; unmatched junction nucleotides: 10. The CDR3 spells CASSPPPGLAVYNEQFF. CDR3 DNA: TGTGCCAGCTCCCCCCCACCGGGACTAGCGGTCTACAATGAGCAGTTCTTC.

CDR3 residues: CASSLKGQGAGGYTF. The DNA for the CDR3 is TGTGCCAGCAGTCTGAAGGGACAGGGGGCCGGAGGCTACACCTTC. This chain joins TRBV6-5 and TRBJ1-2; TRBD1 agrees at 12 bases. The CDR3 loop spans 15 amino acids. V dropped 5 bases and J dropped 8; count of bases not matched to a gene: 9. Germline CDR1 reads MNHEY; CDR2 reads SVGAGI.

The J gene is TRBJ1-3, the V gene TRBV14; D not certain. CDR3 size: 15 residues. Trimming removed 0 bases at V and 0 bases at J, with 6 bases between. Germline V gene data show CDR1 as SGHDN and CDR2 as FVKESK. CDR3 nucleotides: TGTGCCAGCAGCCAAGACGGGAACTCTGGAAACACCATATATTTT. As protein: CASSQDGNSGNTIYF.

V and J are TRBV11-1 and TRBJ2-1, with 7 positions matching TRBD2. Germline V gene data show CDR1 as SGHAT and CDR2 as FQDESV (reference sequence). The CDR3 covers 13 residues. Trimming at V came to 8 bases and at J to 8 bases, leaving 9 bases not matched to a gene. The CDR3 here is CASGSGMLDEQFF. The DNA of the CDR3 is TGTGCCAGCGGGAGCGGGATGCTGGATGAGCAGTTCTTC.

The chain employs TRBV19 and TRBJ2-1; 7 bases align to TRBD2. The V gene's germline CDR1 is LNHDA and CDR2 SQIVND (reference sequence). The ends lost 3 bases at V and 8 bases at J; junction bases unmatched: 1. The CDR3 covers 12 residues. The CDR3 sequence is CASSISGDEQFF. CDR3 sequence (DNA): TGTGCCAGTAGTATCAGCGGGGATGAGCAGTTCTTC.

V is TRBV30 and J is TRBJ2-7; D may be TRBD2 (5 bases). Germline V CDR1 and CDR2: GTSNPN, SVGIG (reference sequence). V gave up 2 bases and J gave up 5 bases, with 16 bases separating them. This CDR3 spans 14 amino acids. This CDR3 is CAWSTRRGSNEQYF. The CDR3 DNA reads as TGTGCCTGGAGTACCCGAAGAGGGTCTAACGAGCAGTACTTC.

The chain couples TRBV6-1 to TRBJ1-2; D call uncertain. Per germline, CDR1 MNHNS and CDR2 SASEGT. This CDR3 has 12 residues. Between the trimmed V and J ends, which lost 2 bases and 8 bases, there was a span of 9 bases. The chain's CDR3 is CASSERVIGYTF. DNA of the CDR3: TGTGCCAGCAGTGAACGGGTTATAGGCTACACCTTC.

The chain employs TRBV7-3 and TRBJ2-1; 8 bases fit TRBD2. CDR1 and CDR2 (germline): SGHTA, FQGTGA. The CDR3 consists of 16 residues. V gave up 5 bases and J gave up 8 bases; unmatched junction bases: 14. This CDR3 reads CASSPASGGLQDEQFF. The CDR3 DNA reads TGTGCCAGCAGCCCCGCTTCGGGAGGGTTGCAGGATGAGCAGTTCTTC.

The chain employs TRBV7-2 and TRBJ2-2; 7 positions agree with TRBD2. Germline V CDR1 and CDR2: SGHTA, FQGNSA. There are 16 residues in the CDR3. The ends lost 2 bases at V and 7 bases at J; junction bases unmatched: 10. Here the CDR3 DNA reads TGTGCCAGCAGCTTATACGTCAGCGGGGTAGACGGGGAGCTGTTTTTT. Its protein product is CASSLYVSGVDGELFF. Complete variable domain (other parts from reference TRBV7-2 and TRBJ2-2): GAGVSQSPSNKVTEKGKDVELRCDPISGHTALYWYRQSLGQGLEFLIYFQGNSAPDKSGLPSDRFSAERTGGSVSTLTIQRTQQEDSAVYLCASSLYVSGVDGELFFGEGSRLTVL.

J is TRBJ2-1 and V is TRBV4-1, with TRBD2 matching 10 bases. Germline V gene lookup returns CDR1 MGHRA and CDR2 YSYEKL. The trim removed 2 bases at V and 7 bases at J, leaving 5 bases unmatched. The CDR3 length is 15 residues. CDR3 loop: CASSQRSSGGNEQFF. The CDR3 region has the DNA TGCGCCAGCAGCCAAAGGTCTAGCGGGGGTAATGAGCAGTTCTTC.

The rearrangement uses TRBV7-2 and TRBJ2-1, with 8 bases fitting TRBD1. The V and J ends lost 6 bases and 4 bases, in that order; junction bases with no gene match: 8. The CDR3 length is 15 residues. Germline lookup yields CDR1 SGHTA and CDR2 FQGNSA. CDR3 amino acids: CASSRDRPQYNEQFF. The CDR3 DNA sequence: TGTGCCAGCAGTCGGGACAGGCCCCAATACAATGAGCAGTTCTTC.

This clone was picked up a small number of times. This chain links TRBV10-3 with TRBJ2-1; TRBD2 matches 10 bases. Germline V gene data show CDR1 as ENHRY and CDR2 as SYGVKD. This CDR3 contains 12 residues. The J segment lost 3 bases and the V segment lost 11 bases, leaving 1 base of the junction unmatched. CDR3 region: CASSGGYNEQFF. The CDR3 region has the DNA TGTGCCTCTAGCGGGGGCTACAATGAGCAGTTCTTC.

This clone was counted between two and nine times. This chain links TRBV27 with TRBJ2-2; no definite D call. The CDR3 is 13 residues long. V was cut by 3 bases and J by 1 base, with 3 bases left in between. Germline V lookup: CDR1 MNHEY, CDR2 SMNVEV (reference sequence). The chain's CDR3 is CASSFQNTGELFF. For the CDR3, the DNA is TGTGCCAGCAGTTTCCAGAACACCGGGGAGCTGTTTTTT.

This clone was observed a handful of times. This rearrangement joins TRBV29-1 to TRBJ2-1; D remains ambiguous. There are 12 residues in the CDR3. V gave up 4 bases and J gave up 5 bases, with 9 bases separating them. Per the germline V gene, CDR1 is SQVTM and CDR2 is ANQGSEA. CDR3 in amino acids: CSVVRLNNEQFF. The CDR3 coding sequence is TGCAGCGTTGTAAGACTGAACAATGAGCAGTTCTTC.

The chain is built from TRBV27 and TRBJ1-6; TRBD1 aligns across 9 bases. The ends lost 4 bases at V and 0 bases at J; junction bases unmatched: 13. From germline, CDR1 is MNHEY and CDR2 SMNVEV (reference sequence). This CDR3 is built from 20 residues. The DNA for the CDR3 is TGTGCCAGCAGTTGGGGACGGCGGACAGGGGATAGCTCCTATAATTCACCCCTCCACTTT. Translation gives CASSWGRRTGDSSYNSPLHF.